Listed below are T cell receptor beta chains from one sample, sequenced in a study of shared clonotypes between healthy human individuals. Assay used: immunoSEQ multiplex PCR; TCRdb lists only in-frame clones, some missing. This table holds under 650,000 clones, 90% to 96% found once. The specimen was naive CD4+ T cells sorted from blood. The receptor source for this set is a woman in her 30s in good health. Each CDR3 is given with its conserved first and last residue. The D gene is left open where the match is weak. A clone size is listed for some rows: how often the clone was seen (once, few, many), or a class if it is expanded.

.,TRBJ1-1,.,TRBV30,CAWSVLEGYTEAFF,TGTGCCTGGAGTGTACTGGAGGGGTACACTGAAGCTTTCTTT
.,TRBJ2-2,.,TRBV2,CASSGLRGGELFF,TGTGCCAGCAGTGGACTAAGGGGCGGGGAGCTGTTTTTT
.,TRBJ2-3,.,TRBV29-1,CSVGGASTDTQYF,TGCAGCGTTGGCGGTGCTAGCACAGATACGCAGTATTTT
.,TRBJ2-7,.,TRBV6-1,CASSASPLYEQYF,TGTGCCAGCAGTGCCTCTCCCCTCTACGAGCAGTACTTC
.,TRBJ1-2,.,TRBV28,CASSSESYGYTF,TGTGCCAGCAGTTCCGAATCCTATGGCTACACCTTC
.,TRBJ2-7,.,TRBV28,CASSLRLGQANYEQYF,TGTGCCAGCAGTTTACGATTAGGGCAGGCTAATTACGAGCAGTACTTC
TRBD2,TRBJ2-1,once,TRBV7-3,CASSLRATQRLAGGYNEQFF,TGTGCCAGCAGCTTAAGGGCCACCCAAAGACTAGCGGGAGGGTACAATGAGCAGTTCTTC
TRBD2,TRBJ2-3,.,TRBV13,CASSLGGAGVYTDTQYF,TGTGCCAGCAGCTTAGGCGGAGCGGGAGTATATACAGATACGCAGTATTTT
.,TRBJ2-7,.,TRBV18,CASSPTESYEQYF,TGTGCCAGCTCACCAACTGAATCCTACGAGCAGTACTTC
.,TRBJ2-7,.,TRBV7-9,CASSSTAHYEQYF,TGTGCCAGCAGCTCGACAGCCCATTACGAGCAGTACTTC
TRBD1,TRBJ2-7,.,TRBV18,CASSPGQLITYEQYF,TGTGCCAGCTCACCGGGACAGTTAATAACCTACGAGCAGTACTTC
.,TRBJ2-7,.,TRBV7-9,CASSLTRSYEQYF,TGTGCCAGCAGCCTGACTAGGTCCTACGAGCAGTACTTC
.,TRBJ1-4,once,TRBV4-1,CASSQDRDVANEKLFF,TGCGCCAGCAGCCAAGATCGGGACGTGGCTAATGAAAAACTGTTTTTT
.,TRBJ2-5,.,TRBV19,CATRGGGETQYF,TGTGCCACAAGGGGGGGAGGGGAGACCCAGTACTTC
TRBD1,TRBJ2-7,.,TRBV4-2,CASSQDFLTGATYEQYF,TGTGCCAGCAGCCAAGATTTTTTAACAGGGGCGACCTACGAGCAGTACTTC
TRBD2,TRBJ2-3,.,TRBV6-5,CASRELAGGSDTQYF,TGTGCCAGCAGAGAACTAGCGGGAGGGTCAGATACGCAGTATTTT
.,TRBJ2-5,once,TRBV29-1,CSVGAGAETQYF,TGCAGCGTTGGGGCCGGCGCGGAGACCCAGTACTTC
.,TRBJ1-3,once,TRBV28,CASSSDMRSGNTIYF,TGTGCCAGCAGTTCCGACATGCGCTCTGGAAACACCATATATTTT
.,TRBJ2-7,.,TRBV20-1,CSARPGHEQYF,TGCAGTGCTAGGCCTGGGCACGAGCAGTACTTC
TRBD2,TRBJ2-1,.,TRBV19,CASYPGLAGDWTCCNEQFF,TGTGCCAGCTATCCGGGACTAGCGGGAGATTGGACCTGTTGCAATGAGCAGTTCTTC
.,TRBJ2-1,once,TRBV19,CASSEAGFSYNEQFF,TGTGCCAGTAGTGAGGCTGGCTTCTCCTACAATGAGCAGTTCTTC
.,TRBJ2-7,.,TRBV11-2,CASSFDTLEQYF,TGTGCCAGCAGCTTTGACACATTGGAGCAGTACTTC
TRBD1,TRBJ2-3,.,TRBV5-1,CASTRGTGDTDTQYF,TGCGCCAGCACCAGGGGGACAGGGGACACAGATACGCAGTATTTT
.,TRBJ2-5,.,TRBV10-2,CASSELRGRVEKETQYF,TGCGCCAGCAGTGAGCTTAGGGGACGGGTAGAAAAAGAGACCCAGTACTTC
.,TRBJ1-2,.,TRBV4-2,CASSQGYTVATGANYGYTF,TGTGCCAGCAGCCAAGGATACACGGTAGCTACGGGAGCTAACTATGGCTACACCTTC